This T cell receptor (beta chain) was found in a study of early T cells in non-severe SARS-CoV-2 infection. Study-wide context: Sequencing targeted bulk RNA from unsorted whole blood, leaving chains unpaired.

This clonotype was observed at least ten times. What it binds is not known. Unique molecular identifiers tagged individual cDNA molecules. Each CDR3 protein is one row after TCRdb ran MiXCR on the 5' RACE reads. The sample shows more than 45,000 distinct CDR3 sequences, 5.6% of them seen only once. CDR1 and CDR2 (germline): MNHEY, SMNVEV (reference sequence). The CDR3 sequence is 14 residues long. Trimming cost V 4 bases and J 4 bases; bases outside gene matches: 5. Study results and limitations: Clonotype matching in VDJdb favored anti-spike CD8 responses and did not capture private and CD4 specificities.

The receptor was derived from an adult who was a healthcare worker with PCR-confirmed SARS-CoV-2 infection or an uninfected control (not recorded which). The specimen sequenced was whole blood. The chain recombines TRBV27 with TRBJ2-3, with 7 bases fitting TRBD2. CDR3: CASSWGRGADTQYF. The CDR3 DNA sequence: TGTGCCAGCAGTTGGGGTCGGGGGGCAGATACGCAGTATTTT.